This T cell receptor beta chain was obtained from a study of T cell responses to AZD1222 COVID-19 vaccine. Study at large: Second-dose timings of about 4 or about 12 weeks were pooled. General study findings and limits: Nearly half of spike-specific TCRs reportedly target variant regions that are unmutated in the B.1.351 and B.1.1.7 variants.

The CDR3 totals 17 residues. Trimming took off 0 bases at V and 2 bases at J, with 17 bases between the two ends. CDR1 PRHDT and CDR2 FYEKMQ come from the germline V gene (reference sequence). A word on this clone: The antigen remains unidentified.

The assay was immunoSEQ multiplex PCR, and TCRdb's table has in-frame clones only and misses some. This table holds 110,000 to 150,000 clones, about 93% found once. The chain carries TRBV13 and TRBJ2-7; D unclear. The sample here was peripheral blood, taken on day 0 of AZD1222 vaccination. The TCR comes from an adult in good health. The CDR3 reads CASSLGAGDRATYEQYF. The CDR3 nucleotides are TGTGCCAGCAGCTTAGGCGCAGGTGATCGGGCTACCTACGAGCAGTACTTC.